The 22 T cell receptor beta chains reported below all come from one sample, sequenced in a study of blood T cell repertoires in COVID-19. The assay was immunoSEQ multiplex PCR, and TCRdb's table has in-frame clones only and misses some. This table holds just over 150,000 clones, approximately 80% found once. Sequenced input: peripheral blood. These receptors originate from a woman in her forties or fifties with acute or convalescent COVID-19.

This sequence joins TRBV19 and TRBJ1-1; TRBD1 matches at 10 bases. The germline V gene encodes CDR1 LNHDA and CDR2 SQIVND (reference sequence). The CDR3 runs 16 residues. The junction had 7 bases not matched to a gene; V was cut back by 5 bases and J by 1 base. The CDR3 bases are TGTGCCAGTAGTCCCTGGACAGGGGGGACGAACACTGAAGCTTTCTTT. This sequence encodes CASSPWTGGTNTEAFF.

The chain joins TRBV2 to TRBJ1-1, with D perhaps matching TRBD1 (6 bases). The CDR3 contains 14 residues. Germline V gene lookup returns CDR1 SNHLY and CDR2 FYNNEI. CDR3 in amino acids: CAIKRNRVGTEAFF. The CDR3 DNA reads TGTGCGATAAAGCGGAACAGGGTCGGGACTGAAGCTTTCTTT.

V and J are TRBV29-1 and TRBJ1-4; TRBD1 agrees at 10 bases. Germline V lookup: CDR1 SQVTM, CDR2 ANQGSEA. The V segment lost 6 bases and the J segment 6 bases; nucleotides outside the gene matches: 7. There are 14 residues in the CDR3. DNA for the CDR3: TGCAGCGTAGATACCGGGACAGGGGATGAAAAACTGTTTTTT. Encoded protein: CSVDTGTGDEKLFF. Variable domain in full (rest from reference TRBV29-1 and TRBJ1-4): SAVISQKPSRDICQRGTSLTIQCQVDSQVTMMFWYRQQPGQSLTLIATANQGSEATYESGFVIDKFPISRPNLTFSTLTVSNMSPEDSSIYLCSVDTGTGDEKLFFGSGTQLSVL.

This chain links TRBV7-8 with TRBJ2-7; the D is unclear. This CDR3 has 15 residues. Deletions cut 2 bases from V and 1 base from J, with 12 bases between. Germline CDR1 is SGHVS and CDR2 is FQNEAQ. CDR3: CASSLQPGVSYEQYF. CDR3 bases: TGTGCCAGCAGCTTACAGCCAGGTGTATCCTACGAGCAGTACTTC.

This chain uses TRBV4-1 with TRBJ1-1; no clear D. Germline values: CDR1 MGHRA, CDR2 YSYEKL. Trimming pared 0 bases from V and 1 base from J, leaving 9 bases between. The CDR3 runs 15 residues. For the CDR3, the DNA is TGCGCCAGCAGCCAAGAAATTCTTAGGAACACTGAAGCTTTCTTT. It encodes CASSQEILRNTEAFF.

This sequence joins TRBV18 and TRBJ1-2; TRBD1 might be the D (5 bases). The length of the CDR3 is 15 residues. Germline CDR1 KGHSH, CDR2 LQKENI. Trimming stripped 1 base from V and 7 bases from J, with 16 bases between. The CDR3 coding sequence is TGTGCCAGCTCACCACGGACGGCGGACACTTCTGGCTACACCTTC. It encodes CASSPRTADTSGYTF.

The V gene is TRBV9, the J gene TRBJ2-2; D remains unclear. Germline-derived CDR1 and CDR2 are SGDLS and YYNGEE. The V end was cut by 0 bases, the J end by 6 bases, with 12 bases between. The CDR3 is 15 residues long. As DNA, the CDR3 is TGTGCCAGCAGCGTAGATGTTGGGCCAGCCGGGGAGCTGTTTTTT. It translates to CASSVDVGPAGELFF. The variable domain in full, with the rest retrieved from reference TRBV9 and TRBJ2-2, is DSGVTQTPKHLITATGQRVTLRCSPRSGDLSVYWYQQSLDQGLQFLIQYYNGEERAKGNILERFSAQQFPDLHSELNLSSLELGDSALYFCASSVDVGPAGELFFGEGSRLTVL.

V is TRBV7-2 and J is TRBJ2-5; TRBD2 matches at 8 bases. The CDR3 totals 15 residues. V lost 0 bases to trimming and J lost 4 bases; unmatched junction nucleotides: 4. Germline V gene lookup returns CDR1 SGHTA and CDR2 FQGNSA. CDR3 region: CASSLAGLERETQYF. In DNA form, the CDR3 reads TGTGCCAGCAGCTTAGCGGGACTAGAGAGAGAGACCCAGTACTTC.

A word on this clone: The same CDR3 can be traced to other DNA sequences in this sample. CDR3 sequence reads: CASSLGPGGTQETQYF. The CDR3 DNA is TGCGCCAGCAGCTTGGGCCCGGGGGGCACCCAAGAGACCCAGTACTTC. This chain uses TRBV5-1 with TRBJ2-5, with D perhaps TRBD2 (7 bases). Germline CDR1 SGHRS, CDR2 YFSETQ. Between the trimmed V and J ends, which lost 0 bases and 1 base, there was a span of 13 bases. CDR3 length: 16 residues.

This clone was detected only once. The J gene is TRBJ1-4, the V gene TRBV6-5, with TRBD1 as a possible D gene (6 bases). This CDR3 has 14 residues. Germline lookup yields CDR1 MNHEY and CDR2 SVGAGI. V was trimmed by 10 bases and J by 6 bases, leaving 18 bases between them. The CDR3 DNA reads as TGTGCCACCGGGATCCCGGGGACATATGAAAAACTGTTTTTT. The encoded protein is CATGIPGTYEKLFF.

V usage is TRBV7-2 and J usage is TRBJ1-5; 7 bases match TRBD1. V trimming: 1 base; J trimming: 4 bases; junction bases outside the gene matches: 7. The germline gives CDR1 SGHTA, CDR2 FQGNSA. The CDR3 covers 16 residues. This chain's CDR3 is CASSLVWDRPNQPQHF. The CDR3 region has the DNA TGTGCCAGCAGCTTAGTTTGGGACAGACCTAATCAGCCCCAGCATTTT.

This rearrangement joins TRBV30 to TRBJ2-5, with 9 bases that match TRBD2. Germline V gives CDR1 GTSNPN, CDR2 SVGIG (reference sequence). This CDR3 is built from 18 residues. V was clipped by 2 bases and J by 0 bases; unmatched bases: 13. CDR3 amino acids: CAWSCGHLAGTDQETQYF. The CDR3 DNA is TGTGCCTGGAGTTGCGGACACCTAGCGGGGACAGACCAAGAGACCCAGTACTTC.

The J gene is TRBJ2-3, the V gene TRBV5-1; TRBD2 agrees at 16 bases. The CDR3 loop spans 19 amino acids. Germline-derived CDR1 and CDR2 are SGHRS and YFSETQ. With 4 bases clipped from V and 0 bases from J, the junction kept 8 bases outside the gene matches. The CDR3 region has the DNA TGCGCCAGCAGCACCGGGACTAGCGGGGGGGTTACTAGCACAGATACGCAGTATTTT. This encodes CASSTGTSGGVTSTDTQYF. Full variable domain (rest looked up from reference TRBV5-1 and TRBJ2-3): KAGVTQTPRYLIKTRGQQVTLSCSPISGHRSVSWYQQTPGQGLQFLFEYFSETQRNKGNFPGRFSGRQFSNSRSEMNVSTLELGDSALYLCASSTGTSGGVTSTDTQYFGPGTRLTVL.

The rearrangement links TRBV6-2 or TRBV6-3 to TRBJ2-1; 13 bases are shared with TRBD2. J lost 9 bases, V lost 5 bases, and 16 bases had no gene match. The CDR3 has 18 amino acids. CDR1 and CDR2 from the germline V gene are MNHEY and SVGEGT. The CDR3 nucleotides are TGTGCCAGCAGTCGGCCCACTAGCGGGGGGGCCGTAGTGCCTGAGCAGTTCTTC. It translates to CASSRPTSGGAVVPEQFF.

The chain joins TRBV3-1 (or the pseudogene TRBV3-2) to TRBJ2-1; a weak D match, TRBD2 (7 bases). Germline V gene sequence: CDR1 LGHDT, CDR2 YNNKEL (reference sequence). The CDR3 totals 16 residues. The V end was cut by 0 bases, the J end by 8 bases, with 17 bases between. This CDR3 is CASSQDRGAFRDEQFF. The CDR3 nucleotides read TGTGCCAGCAGCCAAGATCGGGGGGCATTTAGGGATGAGCAGTTCTTC.

The V call is TRBV6-1, the J call TRBJ2-2; D may be TRBD2 (7 bases). Trimming left V 0 bases short and J 5 bases short, with 10 bases between. Germline loops: CDR1 MNHNS, CDR2 SASEGT. The CDR3 covers 15 residues. The CDR3 DNA reads TGTGCCAGCAGTGAAGCGCGGGGGCGTACCGGGGAGCTGTTTTTT. Amino acid sequence: CASSEARGRTGELFF.

Only one count was recorded for this clone. This chain uses TRBV7-2 with TRBJ2-2, with D perhaps matching TRBD1 (5 bases). CDR1 is SGHTA, CDR2 FQGNSA, per germline. V was cut by 4 bases and J by 8 bases, with 11 bases left in between. The CDR3 length is 13 residues. The DNA for the CDR3 is TGTGCCAGCAGCTCCAGGGCAGCTGGGGAGCTGTTTTTT. Encoded protein: CASSSRAAGELFF. The full variable domain, in which reference TRBV7-2 and TRBJ2-2 provide the parts outside the CDR3, is GAGVSQSPSNKVTEKGKDVELRCDPISGHTALYWYRQSLGQGLEFLIYFQGNSAPDKSGLPSDRFSAERTGGSVSTLTIQRTQQEDSAVYLCASSSRAAGELFFGEGSRLTVL.

The chain uses TRBV4-3 and TRBJ1-5; a weak D match, TRBD1 (6 bases). The V end was cut by 1 base, the J end by 6 bases, with 13 bases between. From germline, CDR1 is LGHNA and CDR2 YSLEER. CDR3 length: 15 residues. Here the CDR3 reads CASSQAVTGIQPQHF. The CDR3 bases are TGCGCCAGCAGCCAAGCCGTTACAGGGATTCAGCCCCAGCATTTT.

The rearrangement joins TRBV19 to TRBJ2-3; TRBD1 matches at 10 bases. The length of the CDR3 is 13 residues. Trimming removed 6 bases from V and 5 bases from J; junction bases left unmatched: 2. Germline V gene sequence: CDR1 LNHDA, CDR2 SQIVND (reference sequence). The CDR3 loop reads CASRTGGVDTQYF. The CDR3 DNA reads as TGTGCCAGTAGGACAGGGGGCGTAGATACGCAGTATTTT.

In its sample, this clone was seen once. The chain uses TRBV18 and TRBJ1-1; D is possibly TRBD1 (6 bases). The CDR3 spans 14 residues. V was cut by 6 bases and J by 3 bases, with 14 bases left in between. Germline V gene lookup returns CDR1 KGHSH and CDR2 LQKENI. CDR3 nucleotides: TGTGCCAGCTCCCAGGGGAGTGATTACACTGAAGCTTTCTTT. Amino acid sequence: CASSQGSDYTEAFF.

A few counts support this clone. The rearrangement uses TRBV6-5 and TRBJ1-1; D may be TRBD1 (5 bases). The germline CDR1 and CDR2 sequences are MNHEY and SVGAGI. V was clipped by 7 bases and J by 3 bases, with 18 bases between them. This CDR3 spans 15 amino acids. CDR3 coding DNA: TGTGCCAGCATGGGGGGGGGAGCGGGTGACACTGAAGCTTTCTTT. Translating it yields CASMGGGAGDTEAFF.

V usage is TRBV24-1 and J usage is TRBJ1-2; weak D call: TRBD1 (5 bases). V was shortened by 6 bases and J by 4 bases, with 11 bases between the two germline ends. The germline gives CDR1 KGHDR, CDR2 SFDVKD. This CDR3 has 13 residues. CDR3 protein: CATSKGSGYGYTF. The CDR3 DNA follows: TGTGCCACCAGTAAGGGGTCTGGCTATGGCTACACCTTC.